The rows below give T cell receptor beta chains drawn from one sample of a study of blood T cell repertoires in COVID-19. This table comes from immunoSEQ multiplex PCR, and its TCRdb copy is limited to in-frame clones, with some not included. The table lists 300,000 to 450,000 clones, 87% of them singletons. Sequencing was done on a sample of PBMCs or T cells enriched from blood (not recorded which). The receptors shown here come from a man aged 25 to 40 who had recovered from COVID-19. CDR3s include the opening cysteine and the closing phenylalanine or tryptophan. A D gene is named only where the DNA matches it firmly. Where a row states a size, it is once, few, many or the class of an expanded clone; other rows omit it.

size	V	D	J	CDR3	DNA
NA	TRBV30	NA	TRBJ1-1	CAWSMGHPNTEAFF	TGTGCCTGGAGTATGGGCCACCCAAACACTGAAGCTTTCTTT
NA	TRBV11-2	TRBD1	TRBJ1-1	CASSSYYGGTGTEAFF	TGTGCCAGCAGCTCATATTATGGGGGGACAGGGACTGAAGCTTTCTTT
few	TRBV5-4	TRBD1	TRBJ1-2	CASSTQQGLGTF	TGTGCCAGCAGCACTCAACAGGGGTTAGGCACCTTC
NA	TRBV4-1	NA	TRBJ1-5	CASSPVENQPQHF	TGCGCCAGCAGCCCTGTAGAGAATCAGCCCCAGCATTTT
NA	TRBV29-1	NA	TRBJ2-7	CSVAGNYEQYF	TGCAGCGTTGCAGGGAACTACGAGCAGTACTTC
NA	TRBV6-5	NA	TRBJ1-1	CASSSRENTEAFF	TGTGCCAGCAGTTCCCGGGAGAACACTGAAGCTTTCTTT
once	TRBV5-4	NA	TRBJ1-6	CASSLEIGQNSPLHF	TGTGCCAGCAGCTTGGAAATCGGACAGAATTCACCCCTCCACTTT
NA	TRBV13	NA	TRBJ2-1	CASSLGSGLYNEQFF	TGTGCCAGCAGCTTAGGAAGCGGCCTCTACAATGAGCAGTTCTTC
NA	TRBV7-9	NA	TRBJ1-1	CASSQAGAEAFF	TGTGCCAGCAGCCAAGCCGGGGCTGAAGCTTTCTTT
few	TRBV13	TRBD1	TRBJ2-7	CASSFRPGQTYEQYF	TGTGCCAGCAGTTTTAGACCGGGACAGACCTACGAGCAGTACTTC
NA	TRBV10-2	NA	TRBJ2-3	CASSEPRSLGDTQYF	TGCGCCAGCAGTGAGCCGAGGAGCCTCGGAGATACGCAGTATTTT
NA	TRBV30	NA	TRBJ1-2	CASGWISGYGYTF	TGTGCCAGTGGATGGATTTCAGGGTATGGCTACACCTTC
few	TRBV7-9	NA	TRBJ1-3	CASSLPGYPSSGNTIYF	TGTGCCAGCAGCTTACCCGGGTACCCGAGCTCTGGAAACACCATATATTTT
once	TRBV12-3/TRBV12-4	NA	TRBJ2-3	CASSWRDTQYF	TGTGCCAGCAGTTGGAGGGATACGCAGTATTTT
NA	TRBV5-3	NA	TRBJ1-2	CARSSNYRERKTTNYGYTF	TGTGCCAGAAGCTCCAACTACAGGGAAAGGAAGACGACTAACTATGGCTACACCTTC
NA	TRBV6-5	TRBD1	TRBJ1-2	CASRLGQFNYGYTF	TGTGCCAGCAGACTGGGACAGTTTAACTATGGCTACACCTTC
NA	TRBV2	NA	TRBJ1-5	CASSELGGSNQPQHF	TGTGCCAGCAGTGAACTCGGGGGTAGCAATCAGCCCCAGCATTTT